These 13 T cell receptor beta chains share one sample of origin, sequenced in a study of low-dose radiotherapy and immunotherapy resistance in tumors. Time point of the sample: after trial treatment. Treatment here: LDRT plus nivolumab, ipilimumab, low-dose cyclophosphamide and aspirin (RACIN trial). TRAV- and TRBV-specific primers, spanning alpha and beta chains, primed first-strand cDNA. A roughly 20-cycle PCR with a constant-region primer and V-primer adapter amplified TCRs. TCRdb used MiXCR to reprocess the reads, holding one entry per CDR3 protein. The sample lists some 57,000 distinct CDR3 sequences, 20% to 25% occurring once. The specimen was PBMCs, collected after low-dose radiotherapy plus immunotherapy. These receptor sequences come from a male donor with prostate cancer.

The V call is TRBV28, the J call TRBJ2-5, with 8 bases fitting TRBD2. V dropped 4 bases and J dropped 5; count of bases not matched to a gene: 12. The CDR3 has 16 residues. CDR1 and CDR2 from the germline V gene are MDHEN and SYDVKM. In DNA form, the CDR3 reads TGTGCCAGCAGTTCCCCCCTGGCGGGAGGTGGGGAGACCCAGTACTTC. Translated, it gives CASSSPLAGGGETQYF.

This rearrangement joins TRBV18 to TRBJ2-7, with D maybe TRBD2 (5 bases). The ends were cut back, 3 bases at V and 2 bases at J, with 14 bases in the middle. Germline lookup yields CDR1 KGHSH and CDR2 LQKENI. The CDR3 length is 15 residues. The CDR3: CASSPGLGITYEQYF. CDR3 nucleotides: TGTGCCAGCTCACCTGGACTGGGCATAACCTACGAGCAGTACTTC.

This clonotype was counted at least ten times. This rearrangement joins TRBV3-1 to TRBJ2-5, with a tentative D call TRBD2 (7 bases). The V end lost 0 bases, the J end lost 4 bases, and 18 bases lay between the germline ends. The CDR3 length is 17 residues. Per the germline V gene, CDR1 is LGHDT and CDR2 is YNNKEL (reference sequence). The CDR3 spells CASSQDRLRGGGETQYF. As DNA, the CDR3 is TGTGCCAGCAGCCAAGACAGACTTCGGGGAGGGGGAGAGACCCAGTACTTC.

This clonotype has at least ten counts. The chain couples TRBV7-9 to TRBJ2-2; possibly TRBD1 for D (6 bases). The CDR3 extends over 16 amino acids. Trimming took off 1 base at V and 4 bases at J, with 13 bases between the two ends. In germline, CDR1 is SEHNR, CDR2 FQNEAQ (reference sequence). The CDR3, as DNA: TGTGCCAGCAGCTTAGACCAGGGGTTGGCCACCGGGGAGCTGTTTTTT. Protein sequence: CASSLDQGLATGELFF.

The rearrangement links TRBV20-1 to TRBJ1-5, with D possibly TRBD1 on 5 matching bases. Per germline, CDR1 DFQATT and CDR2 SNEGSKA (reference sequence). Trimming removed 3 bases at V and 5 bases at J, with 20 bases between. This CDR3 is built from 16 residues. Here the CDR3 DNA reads TGCAGTGCTAGGCCACCGGGACCGGACAACCATCAGCCCCAGCATTTT. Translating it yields CSARPPGPDNHQPQHF.

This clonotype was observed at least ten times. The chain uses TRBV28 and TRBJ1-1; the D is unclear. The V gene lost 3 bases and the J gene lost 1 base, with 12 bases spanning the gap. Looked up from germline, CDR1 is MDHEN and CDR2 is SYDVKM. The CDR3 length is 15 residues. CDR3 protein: CASSFLYRENTEAFF. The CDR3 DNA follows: TGTGCCAGCAGTTTTTTATATAGGGAGAACACTGAAGCTTTCTTT.

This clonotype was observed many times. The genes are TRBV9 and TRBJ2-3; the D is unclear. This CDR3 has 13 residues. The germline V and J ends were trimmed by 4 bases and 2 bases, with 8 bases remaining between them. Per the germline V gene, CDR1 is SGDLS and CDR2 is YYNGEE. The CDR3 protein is CASSREPTDTQYF. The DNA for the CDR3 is TGTGCCAGCAGCAGGGAACCCACAGATACGCAGTATTTT. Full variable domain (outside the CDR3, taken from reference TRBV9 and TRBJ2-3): DSGVTQTPKHLITATGQRVTLRCSPRSGDLSVYWYQQSLDQGLQFLIQYYNGEERAKGNILERFSAQQFPDLHSELNLSSLELGDSALYFCASSREPTDTQYFGPGTRLTVL.

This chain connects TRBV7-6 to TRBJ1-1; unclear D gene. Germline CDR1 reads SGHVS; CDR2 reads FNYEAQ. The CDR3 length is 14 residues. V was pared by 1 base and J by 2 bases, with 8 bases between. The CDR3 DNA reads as TGTGCCAGCAGCTTAGACCAGGCAAACACTGAAGCTTTCTTT. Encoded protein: CASSLDQANTEAFF.

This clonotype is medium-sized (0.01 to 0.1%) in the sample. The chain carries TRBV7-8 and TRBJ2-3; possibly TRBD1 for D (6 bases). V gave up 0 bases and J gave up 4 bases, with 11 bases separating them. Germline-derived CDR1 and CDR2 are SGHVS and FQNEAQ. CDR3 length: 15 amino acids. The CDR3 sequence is CASSLASTGPDTQYF. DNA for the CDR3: TGTGCCAGCAGCTTAGCGAGTACAGGGCCAGATACGCAGTATTTT.

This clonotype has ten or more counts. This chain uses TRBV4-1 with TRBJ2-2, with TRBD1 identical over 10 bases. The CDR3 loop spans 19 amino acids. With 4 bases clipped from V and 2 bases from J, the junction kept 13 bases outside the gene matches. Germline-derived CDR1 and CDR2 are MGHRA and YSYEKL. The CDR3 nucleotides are TGCGCCAGCAGCCGACTACATTTAGGACAGGGGGAAAACACCGGGGAGCTGTTTTTT. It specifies CASSRLHLGQGENTGELFF.

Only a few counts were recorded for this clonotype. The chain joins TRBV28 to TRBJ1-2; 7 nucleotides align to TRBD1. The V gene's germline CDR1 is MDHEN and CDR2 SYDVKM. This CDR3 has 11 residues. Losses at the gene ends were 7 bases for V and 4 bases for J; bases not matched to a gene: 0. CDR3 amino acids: CASNRGYGYTF. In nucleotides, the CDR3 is TGTGCCAGCAACAGGGGCTATGGCTACACCTTC.

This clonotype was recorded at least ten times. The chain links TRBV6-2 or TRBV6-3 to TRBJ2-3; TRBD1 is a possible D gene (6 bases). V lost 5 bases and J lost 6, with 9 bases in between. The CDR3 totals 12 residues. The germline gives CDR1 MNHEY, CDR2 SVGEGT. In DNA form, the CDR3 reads TGTGCCAGCAGTGAACAGGGTGATACGCAGTATTTT. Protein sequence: CASSEQGDTQYF.

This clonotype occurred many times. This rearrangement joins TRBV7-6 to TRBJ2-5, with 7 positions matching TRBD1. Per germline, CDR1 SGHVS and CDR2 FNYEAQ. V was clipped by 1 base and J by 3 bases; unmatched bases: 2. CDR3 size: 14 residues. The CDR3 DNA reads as TGTGCCAGCAGCTTAGGGGGGACAGAAGAGACCCAGTACTTC. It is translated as CASSLGGTEETQYF. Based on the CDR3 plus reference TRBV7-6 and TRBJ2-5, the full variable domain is GAGVSQSPRYKVTKRGQDVALRCDPISGHVSLYWYRQALGQGPEFLTYFNYEAQQDKSGLPNDRFSAERPEGSISTLTIQRTEQRDSAMYRCASSLGGTEETQYFGPGTRLLVL.